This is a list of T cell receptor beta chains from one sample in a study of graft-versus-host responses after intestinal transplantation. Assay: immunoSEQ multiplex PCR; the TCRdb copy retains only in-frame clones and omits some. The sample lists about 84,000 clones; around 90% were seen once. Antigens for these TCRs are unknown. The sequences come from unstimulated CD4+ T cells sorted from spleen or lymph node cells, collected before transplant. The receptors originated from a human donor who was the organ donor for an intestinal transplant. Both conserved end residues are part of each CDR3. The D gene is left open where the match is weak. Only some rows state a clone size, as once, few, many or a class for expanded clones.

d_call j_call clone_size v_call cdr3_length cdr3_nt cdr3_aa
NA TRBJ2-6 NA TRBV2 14 TGTGCCAGCTCGCCTCACCGGGGGGCCAACGTCCTGACTTTC CASSPHRGANVLTF
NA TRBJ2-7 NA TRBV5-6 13 TGTGCCAGCAGCCCACAGACTAGTCACGAGCAGTACTTC CASSPQTSHEQYF
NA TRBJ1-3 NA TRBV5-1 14 TGCGCCAGCAGCTTTGGCTCCTCTGGAAACACCATATATTTT CASSFGSSGNTIYF
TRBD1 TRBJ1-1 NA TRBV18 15 TGTGCCAGCTCAGCATATACTGACAGGGTCACTGAAGCTTTCTTT CASSAYTDRVTEAFF
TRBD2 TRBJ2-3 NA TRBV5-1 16 TGCGCCAGCAGCTTGGTAGCGGGGGGGCTTACAGATACGCAGTATTTT CASSLVAGGLTDTQYF
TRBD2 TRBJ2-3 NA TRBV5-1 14 TGCGCCAGCGGGACTAGCGGTTCCACAGATACGCAGTATTTT CASGTSGSTDTQYF
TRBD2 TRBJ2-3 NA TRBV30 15 TGTGCCTCGAAAACTAGCGGGAGGCCCACAAATACGCAGTATTTT CASKTSGRPTNTQYF
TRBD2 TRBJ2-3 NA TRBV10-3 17 TGTGCCATCCTAGGGGGACTAGCGGGTCCTAGCACAGATACGCAGTATTTT CAILGGLAGPSTDTQYF
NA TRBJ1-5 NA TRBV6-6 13 TGTGCTACCTCTCAGGTTCGCAATCAGCCCCAGCATTTT CATSQVRNQPQHF
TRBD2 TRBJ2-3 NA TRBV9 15 TGTGCCAGCAGCGTAGGTAGCGGGAGCACAGATACGCAGTATTTT CASSVGSGSTDTQYF
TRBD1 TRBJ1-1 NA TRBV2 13 TGTGCCAGCAGAGGCGATGTTGGGACAGGAGCTTTCTTT CASRGDVGTGAFF
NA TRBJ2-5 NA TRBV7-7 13 TGTGCTAGCAGCTTAGGGAGGTCCGAGACCCAGTACTTC CASSLGRSETQYF
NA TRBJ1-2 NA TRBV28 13 TGTGCCAGCAGTCTTCAGGGTTTGAATGGCTACACCTTC CASSLQGLNGYTF
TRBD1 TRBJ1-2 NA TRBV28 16 TGTGCCAGCAGTTTATCTGGACGACAGGGGGCGGGTGGCTACACCTTC CASSLSGRQGAGGYTF
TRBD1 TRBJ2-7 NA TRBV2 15 TGTGCCAGCAGTCTACGACAGGGGACGGCCTACGAGCAGTACTTC CASSLRQGTAYEQYF
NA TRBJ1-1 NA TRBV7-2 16 TGTGCCAGCAGCCCCCAACCGGGACACCGCCCCACTGAAGCTTTCTTT CASSPQPGHRPTEAFF
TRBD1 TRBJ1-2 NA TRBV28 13 TGTGCCAGCAGTCTTACGACAGGGAAGGGCTACACCTTC CASSLTTGKGYTF
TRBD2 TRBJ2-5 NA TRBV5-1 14 TGCGCCAGCAGCACGGGACTAGTGGGCGAGACCCAGTACTTC CASSTGLVGETQYF
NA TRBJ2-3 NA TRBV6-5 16 TGTGCCAGCAGTTACTCGAGTAGTTTTGGCACAGATACGCAGTATTTT CASSYSSSFGTDTQYF
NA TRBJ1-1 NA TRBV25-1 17 TGTGCCAGCAGTGAATTCGCCTGGGGTACCAGGGGTACTGAAGCTTTCTTT CASSEFAWGTRGTEAFF
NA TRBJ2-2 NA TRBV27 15 TGTGCCAGCGCCGCTTACCTCCCCAGGCCCGGGGAGCTGTTTTTT CASAAYLPRPGELFF
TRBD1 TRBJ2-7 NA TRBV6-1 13 TGTGCCAGCAGTCCGGACAGGGCTTACGAGCAGTACTTC CASSPDRAYEQYF
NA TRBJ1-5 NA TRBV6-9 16 TGTGCCAGTCGGACTCCTCCACATGAAGGCGATCAGCCCCAGCATTTT CASRTPPHEGDQPQHF
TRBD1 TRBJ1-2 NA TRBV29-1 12 TGCAGCGTCTCGCAGGGGGACTATGGCTACACCTTC CSVSQGDYGYTF
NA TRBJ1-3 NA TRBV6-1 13 TGTGCCAGCAGTCAGGGGTTTGGAAACACCATATATTTT CASSQGFGNTIYF
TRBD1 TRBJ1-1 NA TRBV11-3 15 TGTGCCAGCAGCTTCTGGACAGGGAGCAACACTGAAGCTTTCTTT CASSFWTGSNTEAFF
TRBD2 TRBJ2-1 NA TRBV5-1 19 TGCGCCAGCAGCTTGGTAGGTAGCGGGGGTGCGAGCTCCTACAATGAGCAGTTCTTC CASSLVGSGGASSYNEQFF
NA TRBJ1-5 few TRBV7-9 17 TGTGCCAGCAGCTTTTATAATCCGGGAAGTGGCAATCAGCCCCAGCATTTT CASSFYNPGSGNQPQHF
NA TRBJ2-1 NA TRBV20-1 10 TGCAGTATCCTAACCGATGAGCAGTTCTTC CSILTDEQFF
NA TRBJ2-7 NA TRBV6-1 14 TGTGCCAGCAGTGACAGGGGAAGTTTCTACGAGCAGTACTTC CASSDRGSFYEQYF
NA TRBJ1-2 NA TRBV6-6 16 TGTGCCAGCAGTCCCGCTCCTCCAGACATTAACTATGGCTACACCTTC CASSPAPPDINYGYTF
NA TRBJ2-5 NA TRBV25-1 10 TGTGCCAGCAGACAGGAGACCCAGTACTTC CASRQETQYF
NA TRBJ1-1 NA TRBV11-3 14 TGTGCCAGCAGCCGAAAGACGGGGAACACTGAAGCTTTCTTT CASSRKTGNTEAFF
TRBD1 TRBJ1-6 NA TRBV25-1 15 TGTGCCAGCAGTAACTGGTCAGGGGGTCGGGGGCCCCTCCACTTT CASSNWSGGRGPLHF
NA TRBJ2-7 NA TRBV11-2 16 TGTGCCAGCAGCTTACTCCTAGCCTTCACCTCCTACGAGCAGTACTTC CASSLLLAFTSYEQYF
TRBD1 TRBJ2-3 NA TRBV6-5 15 TGTGCCAGCAGACGACAGGGCGCTAGCACAGATACGCAGTATTTT CASRRQGASTDTQYF
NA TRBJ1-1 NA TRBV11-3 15 TGTGCCAGCAGCGTCCTAAGGGAGTCGGACACTGAAGCTTTCTTT CASSVLRESDTEAFF
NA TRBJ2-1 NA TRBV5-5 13 TGTGCCAGCAGCCTTCAGACGAGAGGTGAGCAGTTCTTC CASSLQTRGEQFF
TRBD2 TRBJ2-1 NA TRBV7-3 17 TGTGCCAGCAGCTTAACCGCCCTTAGCGGGAACTCGAATGAGCAGTTCTTC CASSLTALSGNSNEQFF
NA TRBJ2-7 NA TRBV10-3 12 TGTGCCATCAGTGCCCTAGCCTACGAGCAGTACTTC CAISALAYEQYF
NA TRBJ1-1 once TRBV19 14 TGTGCCAGTAGTGCGGATACGGGGAGGGTGGGAGCTTTCTTT CASSADTGRVGAFF
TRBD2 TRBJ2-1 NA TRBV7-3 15 TGTGCCAGCAGCTTAGTAGCGGGAGCTTACAATGAGCAGTTCTTC CASSLVAGAYNEQFF
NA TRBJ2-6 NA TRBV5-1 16 TGCGCCAGCAGCGCCTTCGGGGGTGGTGGGGCCAACGTCCTGACTTTC CASSAFGGGGANVLTF
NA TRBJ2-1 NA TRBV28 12 TGTGCCAGCAGTTTTACCTACAATGAGCAGTTCTTC CASSFTYNEQFF
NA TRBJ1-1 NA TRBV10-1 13 TGCGCCAGCAGTCCTACACTAACAGGTGAAGCTTTCTTT CASSPTLTGEAFF
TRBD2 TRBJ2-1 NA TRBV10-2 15 TGCGCCAGCAGACTAGCGGGGGAACTCTACAATGAGCAGTTCTTC CASRLAGELYNEQFF
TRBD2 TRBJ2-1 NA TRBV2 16 TGTGCCAGCAAACAGACTCCGGGACTAGTAGTAAGTGAGCAGTTCTTC CASKQTPGLVVSEQFF
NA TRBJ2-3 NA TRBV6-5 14 TGTGCCAGCAATCGACCGGGGAGCACAGATACGCAGTATTTT CASNRPGSTDTQYF
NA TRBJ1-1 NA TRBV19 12 TGTGCCAGTAGTACGCGGTACACTGAAGCTTTCTTT CASSTRYTEAFF
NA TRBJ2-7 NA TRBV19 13 TGTGCCAGTAGTATTTGGCGGGGTTACGAGCAGTACTTC CASSIWRGYEQYF
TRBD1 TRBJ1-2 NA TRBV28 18 TGTGCCAGACAAACCCAAGTGCGGGACAGGGGGGTCGTCTATGGCTACACCTTC CARQTQVRDRGVVYGYTF
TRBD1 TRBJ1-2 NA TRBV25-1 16 TGTGCCAGCAGTGATACCGGACAGGGGGCCCCTTCAGACTACACCTTC CASSDTGQGAPSDYTF
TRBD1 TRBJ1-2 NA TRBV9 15 TGTGCCAGCAGCCCGATGGGACAGGGAACAGGTGGCTACACCTTC CASSPMGQGTGGYTF
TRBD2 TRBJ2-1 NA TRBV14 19 TGTGCCAGCAGCACACGCGGGACTAGCGGGCTGAGCTCCTACAATGAGCAGTTCTTC CASSTRGTSGLSSYNEQFF